A single sample is the source of the 5 T cell receptor beta chains below, sequenced in a study of OX40 agonist ivuxolimab in advanced cancers. Sequencing was performed with immunoSEQ multiplex PCR; in TCRdb, only in-frame clones are kept and a portion is missing. Among about 56,000 clones, more than 80% were seen once, and the ten largest hold 3% to 3.5%. The sequences come from CD4+ or CD8+ T cells sorted from blood, collected in a trial of the OX40 agonist ivuxolimab. Receptors originate from an adult with an advanced solid tumor such as melanoma, head and neck, liver or kidney cancer.

The chain employs TRBV29-1 and TRBJ2-2; D could derive from TRBD1 or TRBD2 (5 bases each). V was trimmed by 7 bases and J by 6 bases, leaving 18 bases between them. Germline V gene lookup returns CDR1 SQVTM and CDR2 ANQGSEA. There are 14 residues in the CDR3. This CDR3 is CSALAYMGAGELFF. For the CDR3, the DNA is TGCAGCGCCCTCGCTTATATGGGGGCCGGGGAGCTGTTTTTT.

V and J are TRBV15 and TRBJ2-1; 7 bases line up with TRBD2. Losses at the gene ends were 4 bases for V and 6 bases for J; bases not matched to a gene: 9. Germline V gene lookup returns CDR1 LNHNV and CDR2 YYDKDF (reference sequence). The CDR3 extends over 15 amino acids. CDR3 coding DNA: TGTGCCACCAGCACCGGCGGGGGTGCGGCCAATGAGCAGTTCTTC. This codes for CATSTGGGAANEQFF.

The chain uses TRBV10-1 and TRBJ1-1; D gene unclear. Germline lookup yields CDR1 WNHNN and CDR2 SYGVQD (reference sequence). The CDR3 consists of 15 residues. Trimming removed 5 bases at V and 1 base at J, with 14 bases between. The CDR3 region is CASSKSASGNTEAFF. In DNA form, the CDR3 reads TGCGCCAGCAGTAAGAGTGCATCCGGGAACACTGAAGCTTTCTTT.

This rearrangement joins TRBV19 to TRBJ1-4; D is ambiguous. CDR3 length: 13 residues. Germline V gives CDR1 LNHDA, CDR2 SQIVND (reference sequence). V lost 4 bases and J lost 6, with 9 bases in between. The CDR3 region is CASSTGRDEKLFF. Written as DNA, the CDR3 is TGTGCCAGTAGTACCGGACGGGATGAAAAACTGTTTTTT.

This sequence joins TRBV11-2 and TRBJ1-6; D gene uncertain. CDR1 SGHAT and CDR2 FQNNGV come from the germline V gene. V was cut by 10 bases and J by 5 bases, with 15 bases left in between. The CDR3 extends over 14 amino acids. The CDR3 sequence is CANPPDPNNSPLHF. DNA of the CDR3: TGTGCCAACCCGCCCGATCCCAATAATTCACCCCTCCACTTT.